This T cell receptor beta chain was captured in a study of blood T cell repertoires in COVID-19. Across the whole study: Italy, Spain and the United States were the sources of the convalescent and acute COVID-19 samples. T cells, B-cell-depleted T cells, or PBMCs supplied cDNA or gDNA.

Original analysis: Amplification from reference gene primers served as the basis for estimated nucleated cell counts. The assay was immunoSEQ multiplex PCR, and TCRdb's table has in-frame clones only and misses some. The V and J calls and clone size are taken from that table; D and trimming were inferred from the DNA. The table has about 97,000 clones, 85% seen once. The specimen was peripheral blood. The receptor's source is a woman in her seventies with active or convalescent COVID-19.

The CDR3 is CASRSGAGYTF. The DNA of the CDR3 is TGTGCCAGCAGGTCGGGAGCCGGCTACACCTTC. The chain joins TRBV5-6 to TRBJ1-2; D is undetermined. V shed 5 bases and J shed 8 bases, with 10 bases lying between them. The CDR3 runs to 11 residues. Germline V gene sequence: CDR1 SGHDT, CDR2 YYEEEE.